The rows below give T cell receptor beta chains drawn from one sample of a study of blood T cell repertoires in COVID-19. Clones were read by immunoSEQ multiplex PCR, and TCRdb kept only the in-frame ones, dropping some. The data contain some 100,000 clones, 88% of them seen just once; the ten biggest clones take up roughly 2%. The specimen was peripheral blood. These receptors all come from a man aged 50 to 60 with COVID-19, enrolled during active disease. CDR3s include the opening cysteine and the closing phenylalanine or tryptophan. D genes are given only for firm matches. Clone sizes are given selectively: once, few, many, or a class where the clone is expanded.

>TRBV29-1|TRBJ2-7|once|13|TRBD1
CSVWDRGFHEQYF
TGCAGCGTCTGGGACAGGGGGTTCCACGAGCAGTACTTC
>TRBV7-8|TRBJ2-1|.|12|.
CASAPVNNEQFF
TGTGCCAGCGCCCCAGTCAACAATGAGCAGTTCTTC
>TRBV2|TRBJ1-1|.|14|.
CASSEVRVNTEAFF
TGTGCCAGCAGTGAGGTCAGGGTGAACACTGAAGCTTTCTTT
>TRBV11-2|TRBJ2-1|.|15|TRBD1
CASSSPGGTSNEQFF
TGTGCCAGCAGCTCCCCAGGGGGCACGTCCAATGAGCAGTTCTTC
>TRBV3-1/TRBV3-2|TRBJ2-5|.|14|.
CASSSRTAQETQYF
TGTGCCAGCAGCTCCCGGACAGCCCAAGAGACCCAGTACTTC
>TRBV20-1|TRBJ2-2|.|14|.
CSASTSVNTGELFF
TGCAGTGCTAGTACGTCAGTTAACACCGGGGAGCTGTTTTTT
>TRBV11-2|TRBJ2-7|.|14|.
CASSLRGGDYEQYF
TGTGCCAGCAGCTTAAGGGGTGGGGACTACGAGCAGTACTTC
>TRBV7-2|TRBJ1-4|.|13|.
CASSLAADEKLFF
TGTGCCAGCAGCTTGGCCGCGGATGAAAAACTGTTTTTT
>TRBV12-5|TRBJ2-1|.|14|.
CASGLGTTGDEQFF
TGTGCTAGTGGTTTGGGCACCACCGGTGATGAGCAGTTCTTC
>TRBV3-1/TRBV3-2|TRBJ2-3|.|11|.
CASSVADTQYF
TGTGCCAGCAGCGTCGCAGATACGCAGTATTTT
>TRBV19|TRBJ1-2|.|12|.
CASTGGVRGYTF
TGTGCCAGTACGGGGGGCGTCAGGGGCTACACCTTC
>TRBV15|TRBJ1-5|.|14|TRBD1
CATSRTGGYQPQHF
TGTGCCACCAGTCGGACAGGGGGATATCAGCCCCAGCATTTT
>TRBV5-1|TRBJ2-7|few|12|TRBD2
CASSSSGGEQYF
TGCGCCAGCAGTAGTAGCGGGGGCGAGCAGTACTTC
>TRBV18|TRBJ2-1|.|14|TRBD2
CASSNPGLEGEQFF
TGTGCCAGCTCAAACCCGGGACTAGAAGGTGAGCAGTTCTTC
>TRBV14|TRBJ1-6|.|17|TRBD1
CASSQDLRQGGNSPLHF
TGTGCCAGCAGCCAAGATTTGCGACAGGGGGGGAATTCACCCCTCCACTTT
>TRBV3-1/TRBV3-2|TRBJ1-2|.|18|.
CASSSNAIYDRSNYGYTF
TGTGCCAGCAGCTCCAACGCTATCTACGACAGATCTAACTATGGCTACACCTTC
>TRBV4-1|TRBJ2-1|.|17|TRBD2
CASSQDRGLAGGLEQFF
TGCGCCAGCAGCCAAGATCGAGGCCTAGCGGGGGGGCTGGAGCAGTTCTTC
>TRBV7-9|TRBJ2-7|once|12|.
CASTGTLSEQYF
TGTGCCAGTACTGGGACACTCTCCGAGCAGTACTTC
>TRBV18|TRBJ1-3|.|16|.
CASSLTSGGNGNTIYF
TGTGCCAGCTCACTAACCAGCGGAGGGAATGGAAACACCATATATTTT
>TRBV7-3|TRBJ2-1|.|16|TRBD2
CASSISGASSYNEQFF
TGTGCCAGCAGCATTAGCGGGGCAAGCTCCTACAATGAGCAGTTCTTC
>TRBV6-5|TRBJ2-3|.|15|TRBD1
CASSNDRGVPDTQYF
TGTGCCAGCAGTAACGACAGGGGAGTTCCAGATACGCAGTATTTT
>TRBV10-3|TRBJ2-7|.|13|TRBD1
CAISDRGQDEQYF
TGTGCCATCAGTGACAGGGGGCAGGACGAGCAGTACTTC
>TRBV6-1|TRBJ1-5|.|16|.
CASSEALSGVGQPQHF
TGTGCCAGCAGTGAAGCGCTCTCAGGGGTTGGTCAGCCCCAGCATTTT
>TRBV19|TRBJ2-2|.|17|TRBD1
CASTPGQGDPNTGELFF
TGTGCCAGTACCCCGGGACAGGGAGACCCGAACACCGGGGAGCTGTTTTTT
>TRBV3-1/TRBV3-2|TRBJ1-1|.|14|.
CASSQQGMNTEAFF
TGTGCCAGCAGCCAACAGGGGATGAACACTGAAGCTTTCTTT
>TRBV2|TRBJ1-6|.|16|TRBD1
CASSGDRDPYNSPLHF
TGTGCCAGCAGCGGAGACAGGGACCCTTATAATTCACCCCTCCACTTT
>TRBV27|TRBJ1-1|.|17|.
CASSDSPHRLAVSEAFF
TGTGCCAGCAGTGATTCTCCGCATCGACTGGCGGTATCGGAAGCTTTCTTT
>TRBV24-1|TRBJ2-2|once|16|.
CATSDLTPRDTGELFF
TGTGCCACCAGTGATTTAACCCCCAGGGACACCGGGGAGCTGTTTTTT
>TRBV27|TRBJ1-5|.|13|.
CASSFYSNQPQHF
TGTGCCAGCAGTTTTTATAGCAATCAGCCCCAGCATTTT